These 27 T cell receptor beta chains were sequenced from one sample in a study of cytomegalovirus exposure and HLA in healthy donors. The PCR contained 60 Vbeta and 13 Jbeta primers. Clones were sequenced by immunoSEQ multiplex PCR, and TCRdb holds only the in-frame ones, with some missing. The top ten clones hold under 3% of a sample with about 130,000 clones, 80% to 90% of them seen once. The sample consisted of PBMCs. These receptor sequences come from a woman aged 18-29 years in good health and CMV-seropositive.

The chain recombines TRBV2 with TRBJ1-2, with a weak D call TRBD1 (6 bases). CDR1 SNHLY and CDR2 FYNNEI come from the germline V gene. V was clipped by 11 bases and J by 2 bases, with 21 bases between them. The CDR3 has 15 residues. CDR3 in amino acids: CAGLVLQGPNYGYTF. Here the CDR3 DNA reads TGTGCCGGACTAGTTTTACAGGGCCCCAACTATGGCTACACCTTC.

This chain connects TRBV18 to TRBJ2-5, with D possibly TRBD2 on 6 matching bases. Germline values: CDR1 KGHSH, CDR2 LQKENI. This CDR3 contains 14 residues. V was trimmed by 5 bases and J by 5 bases, leaving 15 bases between them. CDR3 DNA sequence: TGTGCCAGCTCAACCCGGGACTGGGGGGAGACCCAGTACTTC. Encoded protein: CASSTRDWGETQYF.

This sequence joins TRBV5-1 and TRBJ1-2; D not certain. Trimming removed 1 base at V and 4 bases at J, with 8 bases between. This CDR3 is 13 amino acids long. Germline CDR1 SGHRS, CDR2 YFSETQ. CDR3 nucleotide sequence: TGCGCCAGCAGCTTGAGTCAGGTCTATGGCTACACCTTC. Its protein is CASSLSQVYGYTF.

This chain connects TRBV7-2 to TRBJ2-4; 8 positions agree with TRBD1. Germline V gene lookup returns CDR1 SGHTA and CDR2 FQGNSA. This CDR3 is built from 16 residues. Losses at the gene ends were 5 bases for V and 5 bases for J; bases not matched to a gene: 11. CDR3 nucleotides: TGTGCCAGCAGCACAGCGACAGGGGCGGCTGAAAACATTCAGTACTTC. Translation gives CASSTATGAAENIQYF.

The genes are TRBV18 and TRBJ2-3, with D possibly being TRBD1 (5 bases). The CDR3 extends over 15 amino acids. CDR1 KGHSH and CDR2 LQKENI come from the germline V gene. The ends were cut back, 3 bases at V and 0 bases at J, with 10 bases in the middle. The CDR3 here is CASSPTGDSTDTQYF. In nucleotides, the CDR3 is TGTGCCAGCTCACCTACAGGAGACAGCACAGATACGCAGTATTTT.

The rearrangement joins TRBV27 to TRBJ2-2; 7 nucleotides align to TRBD2. Germline CDR1 and CDR2: MNHEY and SMNVEV (reference sequence). This CDR3 is 14 amino acids long. J lost 5 bases, V lost 6 bases, and 6 bases had no gene match. For the CDR3, the DNA is TGTGCCAGCAGGGTCTCGGGGGGAACCGGGGAGCTGTTTTTT. This gives the protein CASRVSGGTGELFF.

The rearrangement links TRBV6-1 to TRBJ1-4; D uncertain. The CDR3 sequence is 13 residues long. Germline CDR1 is MNHNS and CDR2 is SASEGT. V shed 10 bases and J shed 1 base, with 10 bases lying between them. The chain's CDR3 is CATRLRTNEKLFF. The CDR3 nucleotides are TGTGCCACTCGGTTAAGAACTAATGAAAAACTGTTTTTT.

The chain has TRBV9 and TRBJ1-6; 7 bases map to TRBD1. CDR1 is SGDLS, CDR2 YYNGEE, per germline. The J segment lost 6 bases and the V segment lost 3 bases, leaving 9 bases of the junction unmatched. This CDR3 is 16 amino acids long. CDR3 sequence (DNA): TGTGCCAGCAGCGGCCAAACGGGACAGATTAATTCACCCCTCCACTTT. This encodes CASSGQTGQINSPLHF.

The V and J genes are TRBV10-3 and TRBJ1-1; 7 nucleotides agree with TRBD1. The CDR3 totals 12 residues. The junction had 3 bases not matched to a gene; V was cut back by 7 bases and J by 4 bases. Per germline, CDR1 ENHRY and CDR2 SYGVKD. CDR3 coding DNA: TGTGCCATCAACCAGGGGGGCACTGAAGCTTTCTTT. As protein: CAINQGGTEAFF.

V is TRBV10-1 and J is TRBJ2-5, with a weak D call TRBD1 (5 bases). This CDR3 is built from 14 residues. Trimming pared 6 bases from V and 6 bases from J, leaving 17 bases between. Germline lookup yields CDR1 WNHNN and CDR2 SYGVQD (reference sequence). CDR3 in DNA: TGCGCCAGCAGCCGTAGGGGAAATGAGAAGACCCAGTACTTC. As protein: CASSRRGNEKTQYF.

This sequence joins TRBV30 and TRBJ1-4; D is ambiguous. Germline V lookup: CDR1 GTSNPN, CDR2 SVGIG (reference sequence). CDR3 length: 13 amino acids. Deletions cut 0 bases from V and 2 bases from J, with 4 bases between. This chain's CDR3 is CAWSVQTNEKLFF. In nucleotides, the CDR3 is TGTGCCTGGAGTGTACAGACTAATGAAAAACTGTTTTTT. Variable domain in full (rest from reference TRBV30 and TRBJ1-4): SQTIHQWPATLVQPVGSPLSLECTVEGTSNPNLYWYRQAAGRGLQLLFYSVGIGQISSEVPQNLSASRPQDRQFILSSKKLLLSDSGFYLCAWSVQTNEKLFFGSGTQLSVL.

The V call is TRBV19, the J call TRBJ2-7, with 10 bases matching TRBD2. Trimming took 1 base from V and 1 from J; bases not matched to a gene: 1. Germline V gene sequence: CDR1 LNHDA, CDR2 SQIVND (reference sequence). The CDR3 consists of 15 residues. CDR3 amino acids: CASSIGLAGSYEQYF. CDR3 bases: TGTGCCAGTAGTATAGGACTAGCGGGTTCCTACGAGCAGTACTTC.

The J gene is TRBJ1-2, the V gene TRBV7-4, with D hard to call. The CDR3 length is 15 residues. Per the germline V gene, CDR1 is SGHVT and CDR2 is SQSDAQ. V lost 1 base and J 4 bases, leaving 13 bases between the germline ends. The CDR3 loop is CASSLVGTDVYGYTF. The CDR3, as DNA: TGTGCCAGCAGCTTAGTAGGCACAGACGTCTATGGCTACACCTTC. The variable domain in full, completed from reference TRBV7-4 and TRBJ1-2, reads GAGVSQSPRYKVAKRGRDVALRCDSISGHVTLYWYRQTLGQGSEVLTYSQSDAQRDKSGRPSGRFSAERPERSVSTLKIQRTEQGDSAVYLCASSLVGTDVYGYTFGSGTRLTVV.

The gene calls are TRBV19 and TRBJ2-2, with 9 bases aligning to TRBD1. Looked up from germline, CDR1 is LNHDA and CDR2 is SQIVND (reference sequence). CDR3 size: 15 residues. V gave up 5 bases and J gave up 6 bases; unmatched junction bases: 7. The CDR3 here is CASSWGTGRSGELFF. CDR3 DNA sequence: TGTGCCAGTAGTTGGGGGACAGGGAGGTCCGGGGAGCTGTTTTTT. Together with reference TRBV19 and TRBJ2-2, the CDR3 gives the full variable domain: DGGITQSPKYLFRKEGQNVTLSCEQNLNHDAMYWYRQDPGQGLRLIYYSQIVNDFQKGDIAEGYSVSREKKESFPLTVTSAQKNPTAFYLCASSWGTGRSGELFFGEGSRLTVL.

V gene TRBV4-1 combines with J gene TRBJ1-3, with D unclear. Germline V gene sequence: CDR1 MGHRA, CDR2 YSYEKL. The V and J ends lost 3 bases and 6 bases respectively, with 9 bases between them. The CDR3 covers 13 residues. CDR3: CASSQVAVNTIYF. The CDR3 DNA reads as TGCGCCAGCAGCCAGGTAGCTGTAAACACCATATATTTT.

The chain joins TRBV5-5 to TRBJ1-2, with 8 nucleotides matching TRBD1. Unmatched junction bases numbered 5, after V lost 2 bases and J lost 2 bases. CDR1 SGHKS and CDR2 YYEKEE come from the germline V gene (reference sequence). CDR3 length: 15 amino acids. CDR3 in amino acids: CASSFPDRGNYGYTF. The CDR3 nucleotides are TGTGCCAGCAGCTTTCCAGACAGGGGCAACTATGGCTACACCTTC.

The chain combines TRBV5-4 with TRBJ2-1; D is perhaps TRBD1 (6 bases). The CDR3 contains 15 residues. V lost 1 base and J lost 5, with 13 bases in between. The germline CDR1 and CDR2 sequences are SGHNT and YYREEE (reference sequence). CDR3 protein: CASSLQGSSNNEQFF. The DNA of the CDR3 is TGTGCCAGCAGCTTGCAGGGGTCATCGAACAATGAGCAGTTCTTC.

V and J are TRBV7-7 and TRBJ2-5, with D possibly being TRBD1 (5 bases). The germline V gene has CDR1 SSHAT and CDR2 FNYEAQ (reference sequence). CDR3 size: 13 residues. Trimming stripped 3 bases from V and 1 base from J, with 6 bases between. The DNA for the CDR3 is TGTGCCAGCAGCTTTGGGGCCCAAGAGACCCAGTACTTC. Encoded protein: CASSFGAQETQYF.

This clone was picked up a small number of times. CDR3 region: CASGLGQGEYF. The CDR3 DNA is TGCGCCAGCGGACTCGGACAGGGCGAGTACTTC. The genes are TRBV5-1 and TRBJ2-7, with 8 bases matching TRBD1. Germline-derived CDR1 and CDR2 are SGHRS and YFSETQ. Unmatched junction bases numbered 8, after V lost 7 bases and J lost 11 bases. CDR3 size: 11 residues.

Regarding this clone: Other nucleotide sequences in the sample specify the same CDR3. The genes are TRBV5-1 and TRBJ2-3; 13 bases are shared with TRBD2. Per germline, CDR1 SGHRS and CDR2 YFSETQ. The CDR3 runs to 16 residues. J was trimmed by 2 bases and V by 2 bases; bases with no gene match: 2. CDR3: CASSLGLAGDTDTQYF. CDR3 in DNA: TGCGCCAGCAGCTTAGGACTAGCGGGAGACACAGATACGCAGTATTTT.

The rearrangement uses TRBV2 and TRBJ1-2; the match to TRBD1 covers 7 bases. V gave up 6 bases and J gave up 4 bases; unmatched junction bases: 5. Germline lookup yields CDR1 SNHLY and CDR2 FYNNEI. The CDR3 extends over 13 amino acids. CDR3 region: CASSEQGGYGYTF. The CDR3 coding sequence is TGTGCCAGCAGCGAGCAGGGGGGCTATGGCTACACCTTC.

The CDR3 is CASSVGEGLAGGRQETQYF. Written as DNA, the CDR3 is TGTGCCAGCAGCGTAGGGGAGGGACTAGCGGGGGGGCGTCAAGAGACCCAGTACTTC. J is TRBJ2-5 and V is TRBV9, with 16 bases identical to TRBD2. The CDR3 length is 19 residues. With 0 bases clipped from V and 2 bases from J, the junction kept 7 bases outside the gene matches. Looked up from germline, CDR1 is SGDLS and CDR2 is YYNGEE. The full variable domain, its missing parts supplied by reference TRBV9 and TRBJ2-5, is DSGVTQTPKHLITATGQRVTLRCSPRSGDLSVYWYQQSLDQGLQFLIQYYNGEERAKGNILERFSAQQFPDLHSELNLSSLELGDSALYFCASSVGEGLAGGRQETQYFGPGTRLLVL.

The chain is built from TRBV28 and TRBJ2-3, with 7 bases aligning to TRBD2. Trimming removed 6 bases from V and 2 bases from J; junction bases left unmatched: 11. Germline CDR1 and CDR2: MDHEN and SYDVKM. The CDR3 loop spans 16 amino acids. CDR3 coding DNA: TGTGCCAGCAGCCTGGGGGGGTGGATAACCACAGATACGCAGTATTTT. Its translation is CASSLGGWITTDTQYF.

This chain's CDR3 is CASSDPGGDNTGELFF. CDR3 sequence (DNA): TGTGCCAGCAGTGACCCCGGCGGAGATAACACCGGGGAGCTGTTTTTT. The chain couples TRBV2 to TRBJ2-2; no clear D. V lost 3 bases and J lost 2, with 13 bases in between. Germline V gene sequence: CDR1 SNHLY, CDR2 FYNNEI. CDR3 length: 16 amino acids.

This clone was observed a single time. The gene calls are TRBV6-5 and TRBJ1-4, with D maybe TRBD1 (5 bases). The CDR3 is 14 amino acids. Germline CDR1 MNHEY, CDR2 SVGAGI. V lost 7 bases, J lost 4 bases, and 13 bases lay in between. The CDR3 nucleotides read TGTGCCAGCAAGGATCAGGGTTATAATGAAAAACTGTTTTTT. It encodes CASKDQGYNEKLFF.

This clone was seen only once. The rearrangement uses TRBV6-1 and TRBJ1-3; perhaps TRBD1 as D (5 bases). Trimming removed 2 bases from V and 0 bases from J, with 23 bases in between. Germline-derived CDR1 and CDR2 are MNHNS and SASEGT. The CDR3 is made up of 20 amino acids. This CDR3 is CASSELRAHPQASSGNTIYF. The CDR3 DNA is TGTGCCAGCAGTGAACTCCGCGCGCACCCACAGGCTTCCTCTGGAAACACCATATATTTT.

The V gene is TRBV4-1, the J gene TRBJ2-3; 9 nucleotides agree with TRBD1. From germline, CDR1 is MGHRA and CDR2 YSYEKL. J lost 4 bases, V lost 4 bases, and 9 bases had no gene match. This CDR3 spans 16 amino acids. In nucleotides, the CDR3 is TGCGCCAGCAGCCTACATAAGACAGGGGGGGCAGATACGCAGTATTTT. Protein product: CASSLHKTGGADTQYF.